These 22 T cell receptor beta chains came from one sample sequenced in a study of beta chain features in type 1 diabetes. Every isolated RNA sample was fully reverse transcribed, so sequencing captured expressed TCRB transcripts. The data were produced by immunoSEQ multiplex PCR, yet TCRdb's version contains in-frame clones alone and is incomplete. Among 130,000 to 150,000 clones, over 9.5% were seen once, and the ten largest hold under 1.5%. Sequencing was performed on naive CD4+ T cells from blood. The receptor source for this set is a man between 18 and 35 years old in good health.

For the CDR3, the DNA is TGTGCCATCAGCTCCAATCCGGTTTCGGGCACTGAAGCTTTCTTT. Translating gives CAISSNPVSGTEAFF. J is TRBJ1-1 and V is TRBV10-3; unclear D gene. The V gene lost 6 bases and the J gene lost 4 bases, with 18 bases spanning the gap. Looked up from germline, CDR1 is ENHRY and CDR2 is SYGVKD. This CDR3 is 15 amino acids long.

Only a few counts were recorded for this clone. This chain links TRBV4-3 with TRBJ2-3; TRBD2 matches at 8 bases. The V gene's germline CDR1 is LGHNA and CDR2 YSLEER. CDR3 length equals 16 residues. The trim removed 3 bases at V and 3 bases at J, leaving 8 bases unmatched. CDR3 sequence: CASSHLLAEETDTQYF. CDR3 sequence (DNA): TGCGCCAGCAGCCACCTACTAGCGGAGGAGACAGATACGCAGTATTTT.

J is TRBJ2-5 and V is TRBV10-3, with D perhaps TRBD2 (5 bases). This CDR3 is built from 13 residues. With 2 bases removed from V and 1 base from J, the gap between germline ends came to 5 bases. Germline V gene sequence: CDR1 ENHRY, CDR2 SYGVKD. CDR3: CAISEGLQETQYF. As DNA, the CDR3 is TGTGCCATCAGTGAGGGACTCCAAGAGACCCAGTACTTC.

This clone was observed a handful of times. The chain joins TRBV19 to TRBJ2-7; 9 bases align to TRBD1. The CDR3 covers 14 residues. From germline, CDR1 is LNHDA and CDR2 SQIVND (reference sequence). Trimming removed 4 bases from V and 3 bases from J; junction bases left unmatched: 4. The CDR3 here is CASSTPDRGYEQYF. The DNA for the CDR3 is TGTGCCAGTAGTACTCCGGACAGGGGCTACGAGCAGTACTTC.

This clone was detected only a few times. The chain has TRBV7-3 and TRBJ2-5, with 8 bases that match TRBD2. The trim removed 4 bases at V and 5 bases at J, leaving 12 bases unmatched. Germline CDR1 and CDR2: SGHTA and FQGTGA. CDR3 length equals 16 residues. The CDR3 DNA reads as TGTGCCAGCAGCTCAGGAGAAGCGGGGGCGGGCGAGACCCAGTACTTC. It encodes CASSSGEAGAGETQYF.

This sequence joins TRBV4-1 and TRBJ2-7, with 7 bases matching TRBD1. The CDR3 has 17 amino acids. Germline V gene sequence: CDR1 MGHRA, CDR2 YSYEKL. V gave up 4 bases and J gave up 4 bases; unmatched junction bases: 16. CDR3 sequence (DNA): TGCGCCAGCAGCCGAACCCAGACCGGGACAGAGACTTACGAGCAGTACTTC. It codes for CASSRTQTGTETYEQYF.

This clone was counted between two and nine times. The genes are TRBV19 and TRBJ1-2, with a weak D call TRBD1 (5 bases). The V gene's germline CDR1 is LNHDA and CDR2 SQIVND (reference sequence). Trimming removed 3 bases at V and 7 bases at J, with 12 bases between. There are 13 residues in the CDR3. The CDR3 region is CASSISREGGYTF. In nucleotides, the CDR3 is TGTGCCAGTAGTATCAGCAGGGAGGGTGGCTACACCTTC.

A few counts support this clone. The chain couples TRBV4-1 to TRBJ2-3; 8 bases are shared with TRBD2. Germline loops: CDR1 MGHRA, CDR2 YSYEKL. Germline trimming cut 5 bases from V and 6 bases from J; bases unmatched to any gene: 7. This CDR3 has 14 amino acids. The chain's CDR3 is CASSTWTSFDTQYF. The CDR3 DNA follows: TGCGCCAGCAGCACCTGGACTAGCTTCGATACGCAGTATTTT.

This clone was seen only a few times. V and J are TRBV19 and TRBJ2-3; 9 positions agree with TRBD1. The germline CDR1 and CDR2 sequences are LNHDA and SQIVND (reference sequence). The J segment lost 2 bases and the V segment lost 8 bases, leaving 2 bases of the junction unmatched. This CDR3 comprises 13 residues. The CDR3 DNA reads as TGTGCCAGTCGGGACAGGGTCACAGATACGCAGTATTTT. Encoded protein: CASRDRVTDTQYF.

This clone was counted ten times or more. This rearrangement joins TRBV5-4 to TRBJ2-1; D remains unclear. Germline CDR1 SGHNT, CDR2 YYREEE (reference sequence). This CDR3 is 11 amino acids long. The V and J ends lost 4 bases and 5 bases respectively, with 4 bases between them. This chain's CDR3 is CASSTNNEQFF. The CDR3 region has the DNA TGTGCCAGCAGCACTAACAATGAGCAGTTCTTC.

The V call is TRBV9, the J call TRBJ2-3, with 10 positions matching TRBD1. Losses at the gene ends were 5 bases for V and 6 bases for J; bases not matched to a gene: 6. The CDR3 extends over 14 amino acids. Germline V lookup: CDR1 SGDLS, CDR2 YYNGEE. The CDR3 spells CASSSDRGHDTQYF. CDR3 DNA sequence: TGTGCCAGCAGTTCTGACAGGGGGCATGATACGCAGTATTTT.

The genes are TRBV5-4 and TRBJ1-2, with a tentative D call TRBD1 (5 bases). Per the germline V gene, CDR1 is SGHNT and CDR2 is YYREEE (reference sequence). The ends were cut back, 0 bases at V and 4 bases at J, with 16 bases in the middle. The length of the CDR3 is 16 residues. Written as DNA, the CDR3 is TGTGCCAGCAGCTTGGGACGCGACAGCGATATCTATGGCTACACCTTC. Protein: CASSLGRDSDIYGYTF.

This clone was seen only a few times. This chain uses TRBV21-1 with TRBJ1-6. TRBV21-1 is a listed pseudogene. CDR3 size: 13 residues. CDR3 nucleotides: TGTGCCAGCAGCGGGGGAGGAAATTCACCCCTCCACTTT. Amino acid sequence: CASSGGGNSPLHF.

This clone was picked up many times. The J gene is TRBJ2-7, the V gene TRBV7-9, with D uncertain. With 5 bases removed from V and 3 bases from J, the gap between germline ends came to 5 bases. The germline V gene has CDR1 SEHNR and CDR2 FQNEAQ (reference sequence). CDR3 length: 11 residues. CDR3 region: CASSLYYEQYF. The CDR3 DNA reads as TGTGCCAGCAGCCTATACTACGAGCAGTACTTC. Variable domain in full (rest from reference TRBV7-9 and TRBJ2-7): DTGVSQNPRHKITKRGQNVTFRCDPISEHNRLYWYRQTLGQGPEFLTYFQNEAQLEKSRLLSDRFSAERPKGSFSTLEIQRTEQGDSAMYLCASSLYYEQYFGPGTRLTVT.

The rearrangement uses TRBV9 and TRBJ2-5; tentative D call: TRBD2 (6 bases). The V gene's germline CDR1 is SGDLS and CDR2 YYNGEE. V lost 3 bases to trimming and J lost 1 base, with 16 bases between them. The length of the CDR3 is 16 residues. The CDR3 reads CASSAGRTSTQETQYF. CDR3 nucleotide sequence: TGTGCCAGCAGCGCCGGCAGAACTAGCACCCAAGAGACCCAGTACTTC.

The chain carries TRBV5-8 and TRBJ2-2; D is possibly TRBD1 (6 bases). The germline V gene has CDR1 SGHTS and CDR2 YDEGEE. Trimming cost V 0 bases and J 1 base, with 10 bases left between them. The CDR3 length is 16 residues. The CDR3 reads CASSLDVGQNTGELFF. The CDR3 nucleotides read TGTGCCAGCAGCTTGGACGTGGGACAGAACACCGGGGAGCTGTTTTTT.

V usage is TRBV30 and J usage is TRBJ1-6, with D hard to call. The CDR3 is 14 amino acids. The ends were cut back, 0 bases at V and 6 bases at J, with 9 bases in the middle. Germline CDR1 is GTSNPN and CDR2 is SVGIG (reference sequence). The CDR3 nucleotides are TGTGCCTGGAGTGTTGGGCCACTTAATTCACCCCTCCACTTT. This encodes CAWSVGPLNSPLHF.

This clone turned up a few times. Here the CDR3 reads CASSTTAYEQYF. The CDR3 DNA reads as TGTGCCAGCAGCACGACAGCCTACGAGCAGTACTTC. The V gene is TRBV7-2, the J gene TRBJ2-7; a possible D gene is TRBD1 (5 bases). CDR1 and CDR2 from the germline V gene are SGHTA and FQGNSA. Between the trimmed V and J ends, which lost 5 bases and 2 bases, there was a span of 7 bases. The CDR3 loop spans 12 amino acids.

This clone was seen a handful of times. The chain joins TRBV4-3 to TRBJ1-2, with D tentatively TRBD1 (6 bases). The CDR3 length is 13 residues. Germline V gene lookup returns CDR1 LGHNA and CDR2 YSLEER. Trimming cost V 4 bases and J 4 bases, with 10 bases left between them. The DNA of the CDR3 is TGCGCCAGCAGCCTTGAGGGGGTCTATGGCTACACCTTC. It encodes CASSLEGVYGYTF.

The chain recombines TRBV9 with TRBJ2-5; 7 nucleotides agree with TRBD1. This CDR3 region has 15 residues. Germline V gene data show CDR1 as SGDLS and CDR2 as YYNGEE. V was pared by 0 bases and J by 2 bases, with 4 bases of the junction left unmatched. CDR3 in DNA: TGTGCCAGCAGCGTAGTTCGGGACAGACAAGAGACCCAGTACTTC. It is translated as CASSVVRDRQETQYF. The variable domain in full, with the rest retrieved from reference TRBV9 and TRBJ2-5, is DSGVTQTPKHLITATGQRVTLRCSPRSGDLSVYWYQQSLDQGLQFLIQYYNGEERAKGNILERFSAQQFPDLHSELNLSSLELGDSALYFCASSVVRDRQETQYFGPGTRLLVL.

This clone has a handful of counts. The gene calls are TRBV28 and TRBJ1-2; 9 nucleotides agree with TRBD1. Germline loops: CDR1 MDHEN, CDR2 SYDVKM. V lost 5 bases to trimming and J lost 7 bases; unmatched junction nucleotides: 8. The CDR3 contains 14 residues. The CDR3 loop is CASSTTGGSGGYTF. In DNA, the CDR3 is TGTGCCAGCAGTACTACAGGGGGCTCGGGTGGCTACACCTTC.

V and J are TRBV18 and TRBJ2-6, with D unclear. The length of the CDR3 is 14 residues. Germline V gene sequence: CDR1 KGHSH, CDR2 LQKENI. Trimming removed 6 bases at V and 2 bases at J, with 8 bases between. The CDR3 nucleotides are TGTGCCAGCTCGCCTCAGACTGGGGCCAACGTCCTGACTTTC. It translates to CASSPQTGANVLTF.